This TCR beta chain is from a study of OX40 agonist ivuxolimab in advanced cancers. About this clone: The same CDR3 is also encoded by other DNA sequences in this sample.

Here immunoSEQ multiplex PCR was the method, and the copy in TCRdb shows in-frame clones only, minus some. The sample lists tens of thousands of clones, approximately 92% seen once, with roughly 9.8% in the top ten. This CDR3 is built from 14 residues. The V gene's germline CDR1 is MNHEY and CDR2 SMNVEV (reference sequence). Trimming took off 2 bases at V and 4 bases at J, with 9 bases between the two ends. The chain employs TRBV27 and TRBJ1-5, with D tentatively TRBD1 (5 bases). The receptor was isolated from an adult with an advanced solid tumor such as melanoma, head and neck, liver or kidney cancer. The sample here was CD4+ or CD8+ T cells sorted from blood, taken in a trial of the OX40 agonist ivuxolimab. The CDR3 protein is CASSLGGGNQPQHF. The CDR3 region has the DNA TGTGCCAGCAGTTTAGGCGGGGGGAATCAGCCCCAGCATTTT.